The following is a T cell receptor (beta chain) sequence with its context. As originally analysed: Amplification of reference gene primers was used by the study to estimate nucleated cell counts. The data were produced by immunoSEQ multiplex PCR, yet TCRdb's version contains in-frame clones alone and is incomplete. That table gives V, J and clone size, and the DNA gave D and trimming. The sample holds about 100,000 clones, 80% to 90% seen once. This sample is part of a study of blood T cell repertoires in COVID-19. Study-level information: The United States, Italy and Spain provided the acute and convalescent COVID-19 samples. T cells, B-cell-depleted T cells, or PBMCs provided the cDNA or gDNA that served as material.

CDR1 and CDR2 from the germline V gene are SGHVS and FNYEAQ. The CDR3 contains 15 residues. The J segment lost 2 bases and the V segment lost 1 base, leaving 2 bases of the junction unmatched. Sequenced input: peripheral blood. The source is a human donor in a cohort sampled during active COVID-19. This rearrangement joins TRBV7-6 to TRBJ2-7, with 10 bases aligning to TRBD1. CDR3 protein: CASSLVGQGAYEQYF. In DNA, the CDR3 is TGTGCCAGCAGCTTAGTAGGACAGGGGGCCTACGAGCAGTACTTC.